This T cell receptor beta chain was observed in a study of OX40 agonist ivuxolimab in advanced cancers. Study information: There were three patients with partial responses, one having hepatocellular carcinoma and two cutaneous melanoma.

Germline loops: CDR1 SGHTA, CDR2 FQGNSA. The CDR3 covers 11 residues. V was clipped by 7 bases and J by 10 bases, with 13 bases between them. Method: immunoSEQ multiplex PCR; TCRdb's copy keeps in-frame clones and lacks some. The data contain more than 35,000 clones, 84% of them singletons. The rearrangement joins TRBV7-2 to TRBJ1-2; D remains unclear. Sequences were derived from CD4+ or CD8+ T cells sorted from blood, sampled in a trial of the OX40 agonist ivuxolimab. The sequence derives from an adult with an advanced solid tumor such as melanoma, head and neck, liver or kidney cancer. In nucleotides, the CDR3 is TGTGCCAGCACCCTTGAATTGGCCTACACCTTC. Translated, it gives CASTLELAYTF. Complete variable domain (other parts from reference TRBV7-2 and TRBJ1-2): GAGVSQSPSNKVTEKGKDVELRCDPISGHTALYWYRQSLGQGLEFLIYFQGNSAPDKSGLPSDRFSAERTGGSVSTLTIQRTQQEDSAVYLCASTLELAYTFGSGTRLTVV.